This TCR beta chain appears in the sequencing data of a study of sequential checkpoint blockade in melanoma (dated by TCRdb to about 2019). Background for the entire study: Using 1:1 randomization, the trial assigned patients either to first-line nivolumab followed by ipilimumab (arm A) or to ipilimumab followed by nivolumab (arm B). Maintenance nivolumab came after both trial sequences. DNA from 70 to 95 melanoma tumor samples collected before treatment underwent TCRbeta immunosequencing. For approximately 23 patients, matched tumor biopsies were taken both before treatment and at week 13, after single-agent nivolumab (arm A) or ipilimumab (arm B). Around 80% of the matched pre- and post-treatment tumor biopsy pairs came from the same lesion. What the authors observed across the whole study: The response-prediction model combining TCR metrics and mutation burden needs validation in larger, independent patient cohorts. Patients with increases in tumor T-cell fraction and clonality by week 13 were approximately 30 times more likely to achieve clinical benefit. Among patients in arm A, the nivolumab-first arm, pretreatment tumor TIL clonality was associated with response (P = .04). Tumor T-cell fraction and clonality correlated with PD-L1 staining and CD8+ T-cell counts but not with mutational load. Within-arm analyses of tumor T-cell fraction were limited by small sample sizes and reduced statistical power.

Including the terminal cysteine and phenylalanine, the CDR3 comprises 17 residues. Only the CDR3 part of the read is kept: 51 bases, read in frame from the first base. CDR1 and CDR2 are read off the germline V gene as SGHNT and YENEEA. The germline V end is reduced by 2 bases and the J end by 3 bases; junction bases left unmatched: 10. The treatment or condition label on this specimen signifies: randomized to nivolumab then ipilimumab (arm A) or the reverse (arm B). No trial patient had received prior DNA-damaging chemotherapy. The samples were obtained from melanoma patients enrolled in CheckMate 064, an open-label, randomized phase II trial testing sequential checkpoint blockade. Genomic DNA from formalin-fixed paraffin-embedded (FFPE) tissue samples served as the input for tumor TCR sequencing. The immunoSEQ Assay was used to immunosequence TCRbeta CDR3 regions from genomic DNA. Before high-throughput sequencing, genomic DNA was amplified using bias-controlled multiplex PCR. Regarding the original processing steps: To quantify the absolute abundance of each unique TCRbeta CDR3 region, the sequences were collapsed and filtered. Clonality, defined as 1 minus Pielou's evenness, was calculated using productive rearrangements only. Tumor T-cell fraction was calculated by normalizing TCRbeta template counts to usable DNA, which was estimated from several housekeeping genes. A previously published method was used to identify clones with significantly greater frequencies in on-treatment samples than in baseline samples. TCRdb mirrors the immuneACCESS table, restricted to in-frame sequences. Some clones are absent from its copies; in checked studies, under half trace to an unresolved V gene, and the reason for the others is unknown. D and trimming were read from the DNA, whereas the V and J calls and clone size are those reported in that table. This sample gives around 2,200 clones in total; approximately 26% of them show up just once. The ten most abundant clones make up about 17% of the sample.

Relative to its sample, this clone is medium-sized (0.01 to 0.1%). The antigen this receptor binds is unknown. Base-call qualities are not available, and no considerably larger clone is one nucleotide away. The chain joins TRBV11-3 to TRBJ2-1; the junction holds 7 bases that match TRBD2. The sequence derives from a human donor with melanoma. Sequencing was performed on tumor tissue (inferred from file names), taken from a patient given nivolumab and ipilimumab in sequence. The CDR3 corresponds to CASSLPLKGGGYNEQFF. The DNA sequence is as follows: TGTGCCAGCAGCTTACCGCTGAAGGGCGGGGGCTACAATGAGCAGTTCTTC.